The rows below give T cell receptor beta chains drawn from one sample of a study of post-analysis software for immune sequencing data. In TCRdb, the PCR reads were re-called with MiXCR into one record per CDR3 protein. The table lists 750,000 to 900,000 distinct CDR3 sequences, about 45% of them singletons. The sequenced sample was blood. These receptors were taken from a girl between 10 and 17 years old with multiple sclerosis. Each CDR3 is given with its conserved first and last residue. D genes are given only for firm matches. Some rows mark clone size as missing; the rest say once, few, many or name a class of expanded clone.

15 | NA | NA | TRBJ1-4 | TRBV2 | TGTGCCAGCAGTGAAGAGGGGGGGTCAGGTGAAAAACTGTTTTTT | CASSEEGGSGEKLFF
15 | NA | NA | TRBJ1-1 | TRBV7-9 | TGTGCCAGCAGCGGGGGGTGGGGCAAGGAGACTGAAGCTTTCTTT | CASSGGWGKETEAFF
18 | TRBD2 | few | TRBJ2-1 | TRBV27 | TGTGCCAGCAGTTTAGGGGGCCCAGCGGGAGGGCCCCACAATGAGCAGTTCTTC | CASSLGGPAGGPHNEQFF
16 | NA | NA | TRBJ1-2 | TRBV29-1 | TGCAGCGTTGTCGACAGAAGCTTTAGTCTTAACTATGGCTACACCTTC | CSVVDRSFSLNYGYTF
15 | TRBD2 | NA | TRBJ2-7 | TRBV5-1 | TGCGCCAGCAGCTTGACTAGCGGGAGTTCCTACGGGCAGTACTTC | CASSLTSGSSYGQYF
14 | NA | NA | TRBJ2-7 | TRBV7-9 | TGTGCCAGCAGCTTAACGGCGGGTTCCTACGAGCAGTACTTC | CASSLTAGSYEQYF
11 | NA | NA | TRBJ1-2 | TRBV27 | TGTGCCAGCAGTCGAGGGAGTGGCTACACCTTC | CASSRGSGYTF
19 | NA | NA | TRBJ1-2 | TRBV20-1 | TGCAGTGCTAGAGCAGCCGGGACCCAAGAGGGTTTAGCTAACTATGGCTACACCTTC | CSARAAGTQEGLANYGYTF
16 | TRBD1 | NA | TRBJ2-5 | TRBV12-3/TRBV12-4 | TGTGCCAGCAGCCCAGGGAGGACAGGGCTACAAGAGACCCAGTACTTC | CASSPGRTGLQETQYF
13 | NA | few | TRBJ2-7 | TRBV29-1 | TGCAGCGTTATAACAGGGTCCACCTACGAGCAGTACTTC | CSVITGSTYEQYF
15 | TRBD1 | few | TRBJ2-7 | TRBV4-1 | TGCGCCAGCAGCCAAGATCCACAGGGGGGCTACGAGCAGTACTTC | CASSQDPQGGYEQYF
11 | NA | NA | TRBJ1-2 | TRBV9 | TGTGCCAGCGAGAGTAGGGGGGGCTACACCTTC | CASESRGGYTF
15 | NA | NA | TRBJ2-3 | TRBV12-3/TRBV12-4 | TGTGCCAGCAGTCTCTTAGGAGCGAGCGCAGATACGCAGTATTTT | CASSLLGASADTQYF
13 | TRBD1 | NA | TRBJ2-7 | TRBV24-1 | TGTGCCACCAGTGAAACAGGGGAATACGAGCAGTACTTC | CATSETGEYEQYF